This is a list of T cell receptor beta chains from one sample in a study of T cells expressing NK-cell markers. TCRdb reprocessed the 5' RACE reads; each CDR3 protein has one entry and no DNA is given. The listing contains about 260,000 distinct CDR3 sequences. Sequencing was done on a sample of blood T cells: a sorted CD56 or NKG2C T cell subset, CD4+ or CD8+ T cells, or bulk PBMC T cells (not recorded which). The receptors were sampled from a man aged 18 to 35 in good health. The CDR3 runs from the conserved cysteine through the conserved F or W.

V gene	J gene	CDR3 protein
TRBV30	TRBJ1-2	CAWASGRRSFNYGYTF
TRBV29-1	TRBJ2-5	CSVAGVLWETQYF
TRBV12-3/TRBV12-4	TRBJ2-1	CASSFWGSDGEQFF
TRBV5-1	TRBJ2-5	CASSFGQGQETQYF
TRBV3-1	TRBJ2-3	CASSQWGSDTQYF
TRBV12-3/TRBV12-4	TRBJ2-1	CASRRIADYNEQFF
TRBV20-1	TRBJ1-2	CSARTGHYGYTF
TRBV12-3/TRBV12-4	TRBJ2-4	CASSSAGAGTKNIQYF
TRBV7-3	TRBJ2-5	CASSLTGVTGETQYF
TRBV20-1	TRBJ2-1	CSAYRAGGIDNEQFF
TRBV10-3	TRBJ2-3	CAISEASRAQYF
TRBV15	TRBJ2-2	CATSRASGQGNTGELFF
TRBV7-2	TRBJ2-7	CASSLVAGPGYEQYF
TRBV5-1	TRBJ2-7	CASSAPSGSYEQYF
TRBV20-1	TRBJ2-1	CSASILAGGPMGEQFF
TRBV7-3	TRBJ2-1	CASSPSRGSSNEQFF
TRBV6-1	TRBJ1-2	CASSENPGDYGYTF